Listed below are T cell receptor beta chains from one sample, sequenced in a study of T cell changes during pregnancy in multiple sclerosis. Clones were sequenced by immunoSEQ multiplex PCR, and TCRdb holds only the in-frame ones, with some missing. In the table there are approximately 100,000 clones, around nine tenths of which are singletons. The sample in question was peripheral blood, obtained in the second trimester of pregnancy. The receptor source for this set is a female donor with multiple sclerosis, enrolled in a pregnancy study. The CDR3 runs from the conserved cysteine through the conserved F or W. D genes are given only for firm matches. Expanded clones get a size class; other rows say once, few or many, or leave the size out.

abundance,d_gene,j_gene,v_gene,CDR3nt,CDR3aa
-,-,TRBJ1-4,TRBV11-2,TGTGCCAGCAGCTTAGCCCCCCGACAGTTACGGGAACTGTTTTTT,CASSLAPRQLRELFF
-,TRBD1,TRBJ1-1,TRBV27,TGTGCCAGCAGCAAAAGGGGGCTAGGGGGAGGTGCAATGAACACTGAAGCTTTCTTT,CASSKRGLGGGAMNTEAFF
-,TRBD2,TRBJ2-5,TRBV5-4,TGTGCCAGCAGCCAAGCGGGAGAAGAGACCCAGTACTTC,CASSQAGEETQYF
-,TRBD1,TRBJ1-5,TRBV5-8,TGTGCCAGCAGCTCCCTGAGGTGGACAGGGGCCTCGTATAGCAATCAGCCCCAGCATTTT,CASSSLRWTGASYSNQPQHF
-,-,TRBJ2-4,TRBV19,TGTGCCAGTATCTCACAGGGAGCCAAAAACATTCAGTACTTC,CASISQGAKNIQYF
-,-,TRBJ1-3,TRBV10-3,TGTGCCATCGGCCCCGACTCTGGAAACACCATATATTTT,CAIGPDSGNTIYF
few,TRBD2,TRBJ2-7,TRBV27,TGTGCCAGCGCAGCATCCGGGACTAGCGGCTCCTACGAGCAGTACTTC,CASAASGTSGSYEQYF
-,-,TRBJ1-4,TRBV19,TGTGCCAGTAGTATGACTGCAACTAATGAAAAACTGTTTTTT,CASSMTATNEKLFF
-,TRBD1,TRBJ2-7,TRBV28,TGTGCCAGCAGCTTAACTAGGGGACAGGGGTACGAGCAGTACTTC,CASSLTRGQGYEQYF
few,-,TRBJ1-6,TRBV30,TGTGCCTGGAGTGTACGAGTGGCGGCTCATAATTCACCCCTCCACTTT,CAWSVRVAAHNSPLHF
-,-,TRBJ2-1,TRBV4-1,TGCGCCAGCAGCCAAGAGGCTAGCAGATTAGACAATGAGCAGTTCTTC,CASSQEASRLDNEQFF
-,TRBD2,TRBJ2-5,TRBV28,TGTGCCAGCAGTTTAGCGTCGGGGGGCCAAGAGACCCAGTACTTC,CASSLASGGQETQYF
-,TRBD2,TRBJ2-7,TRBV28,TGTGCCAGCAGTTTAGTGGGAGGGCCGGGTGAGCAGTACTTC,CASSLVGGPGEQYF
-,-,TRBJ2-3,TRBV12-5,TGTGCTAGTGGATTGGGACTGACTACAGATACGCAGTATTTT,CASGLGLTTDTQYF
-,-,TRBJ1-5,TRBV18,TGTGCCAGCTCACCGGGGGCGGTAGATCAGCCCCAGCATTTT,CASSPGAVDQPQHF
-,TRBD2,TRBJ2-1,TRBV2,TGTGCCAGCAAGAAGCGGGAGGGTGAGCAGTTCTTC,CASKKREGEQFF
-,-,TRBJ2-7,TRBV11-2,TGTGCCAGCAGCTTAGAGGGACTTTTGCTCTACGAGCAGTACTTC,CASSLEGLLLYEQYF
-,TRBD2,TRBJ2-3,TRBV10-1,TGCGCCAGCAGCTCTTTTCGCGGGAGTGCGGATACGCAGTATTTT,CASSSFRGSADTQYF
-,-,TRBJ2-5,TRBV7-3,TGTGCCAGCAGCAACCAGGGGAAAGAGACCCAGTACTTC,CASSNQGKETQYF
few,TRBD1,TRBJ2-7,TRBV7-6,TGTGCCAGCAGCTTAGGACCGGGACAGGGTTCTTTTATCGCCTACGAGCAGTACTTC,CASSLGPGQGSFIAYEQYF
once,-,TRBJ1-4,TRBV28,TGTGCCAGCAGTTCCACGGGGGGCACTGAAAAACTGTTTTTT,CASSSTGGTEKLFF
-,TRBD1,TRBJ1-1,TRBV5-1,TGCGCCAGCAGCTGGGGGACAGGGGCGGGAGAGACTGAAGCTTTCTTT,CASSWGTGAGETEAFF
-,-,TRBJ1-5,TRBV7-8,TGTGCCAGCAGCCGGGGACTCAATCAGCCCCAGCATTTT,CASSRGLNQPQHF
-,-,TRBJ2-1,TRBV19,TGTGCCAGTAGTATAGTCGGGACATTGTACAATGAGCAGTTCTTC,CASSIVGTLYNEQFF
-,TRBD2,TRBJ2-2,TRBV19,TGTGCCAGTAGTGCCGGACTAGGTTCCGGGGAGCTGTTTTTT,CASSAGLGSGELFF
-,-,TRBJ1-1,TRBV18,TGTGCCAGCTCACCCCAACAGGGTAACACTGAAGCTTTCTTT,CASSPQQGNTEAFF
-,-,TRBJ1-2,TRBV7-9,TGTGCCAGCAGCCCACTCGGGGGGTCCACTGGCTACACCTTC,CASSPLGGSTGYTF
-,-,TRBJ1-4,TRBV30,TGTGCCTGTGCGGAGCGCACGGGAAAACTGTTTTTT,CACAERTGKLFF